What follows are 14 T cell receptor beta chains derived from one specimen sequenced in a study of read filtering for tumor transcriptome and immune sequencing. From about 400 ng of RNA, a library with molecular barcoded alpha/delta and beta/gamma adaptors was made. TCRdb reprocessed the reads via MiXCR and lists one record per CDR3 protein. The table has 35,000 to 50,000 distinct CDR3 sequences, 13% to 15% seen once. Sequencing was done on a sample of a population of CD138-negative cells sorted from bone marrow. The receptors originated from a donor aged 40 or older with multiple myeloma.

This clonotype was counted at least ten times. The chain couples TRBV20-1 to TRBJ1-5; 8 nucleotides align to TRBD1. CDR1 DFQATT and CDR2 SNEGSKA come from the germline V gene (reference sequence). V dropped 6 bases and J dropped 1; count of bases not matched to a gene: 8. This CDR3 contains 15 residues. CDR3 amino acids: CSAAQGGKSNQPQHF. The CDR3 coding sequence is TGCAGTGCAGCACAGGGGGGGAAAAGCAATCAGCCCCAGCATTTT.

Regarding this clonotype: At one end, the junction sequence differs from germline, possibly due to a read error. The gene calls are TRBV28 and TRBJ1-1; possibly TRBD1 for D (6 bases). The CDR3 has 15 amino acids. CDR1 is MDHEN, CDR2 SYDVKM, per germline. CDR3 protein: CAGSTAQGGSTEAFF. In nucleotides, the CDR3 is TGTGCCGGCAGTACCGCACAGGGAGGGAGCACTGAAGCTTTTTTT.

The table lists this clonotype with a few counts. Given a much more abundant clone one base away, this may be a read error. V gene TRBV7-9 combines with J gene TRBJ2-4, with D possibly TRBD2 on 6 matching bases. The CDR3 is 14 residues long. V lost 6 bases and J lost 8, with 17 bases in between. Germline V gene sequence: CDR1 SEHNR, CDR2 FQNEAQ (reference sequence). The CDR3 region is CASSPGTSRDIQYF. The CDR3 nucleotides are TGTGCCAGCAGTCCGGGCACTAGCCGGGACATTCAGTACTTC. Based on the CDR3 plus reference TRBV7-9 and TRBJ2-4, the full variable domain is DTGVSQNPRHKITKRGQNVTFRCDPISEHNRLYWYRQTLGQGPEFLTYFQNEAQLEKSRLLSDRFSAERPKGSFSTLEIQRTEQGDSAMYLCASSPGTSRDIQYFGAGTRLSVL.

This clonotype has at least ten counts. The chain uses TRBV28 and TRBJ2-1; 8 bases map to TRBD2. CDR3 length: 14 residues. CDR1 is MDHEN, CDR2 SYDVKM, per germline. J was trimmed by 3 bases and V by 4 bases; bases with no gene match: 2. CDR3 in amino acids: CASSYSGDYNEQFF. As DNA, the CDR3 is TGTGCCAGCAGTTATAGCGGGGACTACAATGAGCAGTTCTTC.

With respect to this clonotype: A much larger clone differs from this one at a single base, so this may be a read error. The CDR3 sequence: CSASTMTGGNEQFF. The CDR3 DNA reads as TGCAGTGCTAGTACTATGACAGGGGGCAATGAGCAGTTCTTC. This chain connects TRBV20-1 to TRBJ2-1; 9 bases align to TRBD1. V lost 3 bases and J lost 6; bases outside the gene matches: 6. Germline CDR1 reads DFQATT; CDR2 reads SNEGSKA (reference sequence). The CDR3 is made up of 14 amino acids.

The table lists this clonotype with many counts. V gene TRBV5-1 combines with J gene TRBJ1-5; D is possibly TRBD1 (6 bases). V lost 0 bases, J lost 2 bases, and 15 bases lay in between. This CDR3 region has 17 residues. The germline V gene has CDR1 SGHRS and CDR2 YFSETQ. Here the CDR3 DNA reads TGCGCCAGCAGCTTGGGCGGAACAGGGTACGGCAATCAGCCCCAGCATTTT. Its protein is CASSLGGTGYGNQPQHF.

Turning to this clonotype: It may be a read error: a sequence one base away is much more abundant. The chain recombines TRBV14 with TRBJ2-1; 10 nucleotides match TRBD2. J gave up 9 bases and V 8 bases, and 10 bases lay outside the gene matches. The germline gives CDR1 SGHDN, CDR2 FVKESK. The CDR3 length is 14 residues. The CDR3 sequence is CASGPSGRRGEQFF. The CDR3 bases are TGTGCCAGCGGCCCTAGCGGGAGAAGGGGTGAGCAGTTCTTC.

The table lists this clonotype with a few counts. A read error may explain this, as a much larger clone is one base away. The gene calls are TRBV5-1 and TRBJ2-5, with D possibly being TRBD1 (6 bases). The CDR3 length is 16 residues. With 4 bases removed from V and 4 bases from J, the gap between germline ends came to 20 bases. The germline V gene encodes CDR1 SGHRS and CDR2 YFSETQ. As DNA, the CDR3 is TGCGCCAGCAGCGACGACAGGAGCTACAGTGGAGAGACCCAGTACTTC. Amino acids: CASSDDRSYSGETQYF.

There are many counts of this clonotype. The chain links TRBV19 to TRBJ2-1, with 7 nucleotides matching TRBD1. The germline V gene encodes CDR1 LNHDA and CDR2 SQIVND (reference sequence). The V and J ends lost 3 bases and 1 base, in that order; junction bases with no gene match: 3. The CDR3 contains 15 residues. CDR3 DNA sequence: TGTGCCAGTAGTATGACGGGACAGTCCTACAATGAGCAGTTCTTC. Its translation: CASSMTGQSYNEQFF.

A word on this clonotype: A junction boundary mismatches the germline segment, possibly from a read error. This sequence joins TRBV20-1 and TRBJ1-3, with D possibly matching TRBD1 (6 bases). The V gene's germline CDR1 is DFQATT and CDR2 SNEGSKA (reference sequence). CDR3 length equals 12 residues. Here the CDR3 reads CCAGTNGNTIYF. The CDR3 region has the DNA TGCTGTGCAGGGACAAACGGAAACACCATATATTTT.

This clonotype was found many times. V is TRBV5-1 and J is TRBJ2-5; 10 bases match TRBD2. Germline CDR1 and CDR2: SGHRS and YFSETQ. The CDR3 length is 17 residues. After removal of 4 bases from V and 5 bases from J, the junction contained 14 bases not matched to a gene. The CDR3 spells CASSIQRQRGGYETQYF. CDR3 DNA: TGCGCCAGCAGCATTCAACGTCAGCGGGGGGGCTATGAGACCCAGTACTTC.

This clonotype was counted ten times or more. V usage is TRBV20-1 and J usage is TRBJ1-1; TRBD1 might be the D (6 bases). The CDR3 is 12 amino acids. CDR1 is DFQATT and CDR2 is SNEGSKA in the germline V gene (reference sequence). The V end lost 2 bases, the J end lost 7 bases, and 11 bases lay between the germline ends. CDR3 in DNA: TGCAGTGCTAGAACTGACAGGTTTGAAGCTTTCTTT. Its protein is CSARTDRFEAFF.

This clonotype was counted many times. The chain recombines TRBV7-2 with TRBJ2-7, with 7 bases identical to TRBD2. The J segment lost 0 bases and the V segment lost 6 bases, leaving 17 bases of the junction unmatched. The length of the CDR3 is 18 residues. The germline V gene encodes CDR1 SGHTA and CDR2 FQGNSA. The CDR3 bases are TGTGCCAGCAGTCTAGAACGCCCCAGCGGGATTTACTCCTACGAGCAGTACTTC. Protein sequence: CASSLERPSGIYSYEQYF.

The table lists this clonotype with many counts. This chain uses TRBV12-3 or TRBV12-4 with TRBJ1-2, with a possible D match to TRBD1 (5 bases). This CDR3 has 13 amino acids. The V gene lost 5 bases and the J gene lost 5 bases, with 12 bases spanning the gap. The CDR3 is CASSHGTDYGYTF. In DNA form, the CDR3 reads TGTGCCAGCAGTCACGGGACCGATTATGGCTACACCTTC.